The present T cell receptor beta chain was sequenced within a study of radiation and T cells in renal cell carcinoma. Overall study results and limits: Dominant CDR3 motifs were more common in irradiated tumors than controls.

Treatment of the sample: treatment-naive control, cytoreductive nephrectomy. The patient's renal cell carcinoma had clear cell pathology. With regard to this clone: As yet, its antigen is unknown.

This table comes from immunoSEQ multiplex PCR, and its TCRdb copy is limited to in-frame clones, with some not included. Altogether some 25,000 clones are present, over 45% being singletons, with the ten largest covering 22%. CDR1 is MNHEY, CDR2 SMNVEV, per germline (reference sequence). The ends were cut back, 6 bases at V and 1 base at J, with 12 bases in the middle. The CDR3 is 14 amino acids. Sequencing used tumor tissue, obtained from a patient whose treatment was nephrectomy without radiotherapy. The chain is built from TRBV27 and TRBJ1-1, with no clear D. The sequence was obtained from a man aged 35 to 55 with renal cell carcinoma. Here the CDR3 reads CASRYVSRNTEAFF. The CDR3 nucleotides read TGTGCCAGCAGGTACGTCTCCCGGAACACTGAAGCTTTCTTT.